This TCR beta chain was recorded in a study of blood T cells in healthy people across ages. CDR1 is SGHTA, CDR2 FQGTGA, per germline. With V trimmed by 6 bases and J by 0 bases, 5 bases remained unmatched. There are 16 residues in the CDR3. The use of a sample-barcoded 5' primer and a J-beta primer mix characterized a second PCR of roughly 6 to 11 cycles. Each CDR3 protein gets one entry after TCRdb re-called the 5' RACE reads with MiXCR. The data contain about 1.8 million distinct CDR3 sequences, 49% of them singletons. The sequence derives from a woman aged 40 to 50 in good health. The chain has TRBV7-3 and TRBJ2-6, with 7 bases identical to TRBD1. What was sequenced was blood. CDR3 in amino acids: CASSQTGDSGANVLTF. CDR3 bases: TGTGCCAGCAGTCAAACAGGGGACTCTGGGGCCAACGTCCTGACTTTC.